The clone carrying this TCR beta chain has at least ten counts. This record comes from a study of early T cells in non-severe SARS-CoV-2 infection. TCRdb fed the 5' RACE reads into MiXCR, producing one record per CDR3 protein. The data hold about 67,000 distinct CDR3 sequences, with around 10% observed a single time. The sample taken for sequencing was whole blood. The sequence was collected from an adult who was a healthcare worker with PCR-confirmed SARS-CoV-2 infection or an uninfected control (not recorded which).

The CDR3 DNA reads as TGTGCCAGCAGCTTTGCCCCGGATGCGTTCTTC. Its translation is CASSFAPDAFF. The rearrangement joins TRBV7-9 to TRBJ2-1; D gene unclear. V lost 3 bases and J 15 bases, leaving 12 bases between the germline ends. This CDR3 spans 11 amino acids. Per germline, CDR1 SEHNR and CDR2 FQNEAQ (reference sequence).